Described below is a single T cell receptor (beta chain) sequence and its context. Antigen unknown. This specimen belongs to a study of post-analysis software for immune sequencing data. Study in general: Included courses were relapsing-remitting and secondary progressive multiple sclerosis; progressive-relapsing multiple sclerosis was also included.

Per the germline V gene, CDR1 is SGHDT and CDR2 is YYEEEE. V was clipped by 6 bases and J by 4 bases; unmatched bases: 8. The length of the CDR3 is 16 residues. Study results and caveats: Strong co-clustering by F measure was evident for samples that had been prepared in the same batch. Five or six TRBV segments were more frequent in patients than controls; TRBV5-6, TRBV5-1 and TRBV20-1 belonged to this group. Relative to controls, patients with multiple sclerosis showed significantly lower normalized Chao1 diversity.

Unique molecular identifiers were present in the TCR beta cDNA libraries. Between roughly 1 and 10 million T cells gave rise to some 520,000 cDNA molecules. Each CDR3 protein is one row after TCRdb ran MiXCR on the PCR reads. The sample has hundreds of thousands of distinct CDR3 sequences; approximately 59% are singletons. The source of this sequence is a girl aged 2-10 years with multiple sclerosis. The chain combines TRBV5-6 with TRBJ2-3, with 13 positions matching TRBD2. The source material was blood. The CDR3 spells CASTGGLAGNADTQYF. The CDR3 DNA reads as TGTGCCAGCACCGGGGGACTAGCGGGGAATGCAGATACGCAGTATTTT.